This TCR beta chain is drawn from a study of blood T cell repertoires in COVID-19. Study background: COVID-19 samples, acute and convalescent, were from the United States, Italy and Spain. In each case, the material was cDNA or gDNA derived from T cells, B-cell-depleted T cells, or PBMCs.

The CDR3 runs 13 residues. Germline CDR1 is SGHAT and CDR2 is FQDESV (reference sequence). The V gene end was trimmed by 1 base and the J gene end by 5 bases; junction bases not matched to a gene: 1. Original methodology: Estimates of nucleated cell counts were drawn from the amplification of reference gene primers. Produced via immunoSEQ multiplex PCR; TCRdb's table is partial and in-frame only. Clone size and V and J calls were adopted from that table, with D and trimming inferred from the DNA. The table shows about 140,000 clones, with 80% to 90% occurring only once. The receptor was derived from a man in his sixties with active or convalescent COVID-19. The sample comprised peripheral blood. The chain links TRBV11-1 to TRBJ2-5; TRBD2 aligns across 7 bases. Here the CDR3 reads CASSLGLAETQYF. CDR3 bases: TGTGCCAGCAGCTTAGGACTAGCCGAGACCCAGTACTTC.